This T cell receptor beta chain is drawn from a study of blood T cell repertoires in COVID-19. Study overall: The samples span acute and convalescent COVID-19 from the United States, Italy and Spain. Sample material is recorded as cDNA or gDNA derived from T cells, B-cell-depleted T cells, or PBMCs.

CDR1 is SGHNT and CDR2 is YYREEE in the germline V gene (reference sequence). The CDR3 runs 15 residues. V shed 4 bases, J shed 9 bases, and the junction held 7 bases outside the gene matches. Sequencing was performed with immunoSEQ multiplex PCR; in TCRdb, only in-frame clones are kept and a portion is missing. The sample contains roughly 190,000 clones, 70% to 90% of which appear only once. The clonotype was recovered from an elderly woman in a cohort sampled during active or convalescent COVID-19. Sequencing was carried out using peripheral blood. The rearrangement links TRBV5-4 to TRBJ1-6; 10 bases are shared with TRBD1. The CDR3 bases are TGTGCCAGCAGCGACCTCAGGACAGGGGGTTCACCCCTCCACTTT. Its translation: CASSDLRTGGSPLHF.